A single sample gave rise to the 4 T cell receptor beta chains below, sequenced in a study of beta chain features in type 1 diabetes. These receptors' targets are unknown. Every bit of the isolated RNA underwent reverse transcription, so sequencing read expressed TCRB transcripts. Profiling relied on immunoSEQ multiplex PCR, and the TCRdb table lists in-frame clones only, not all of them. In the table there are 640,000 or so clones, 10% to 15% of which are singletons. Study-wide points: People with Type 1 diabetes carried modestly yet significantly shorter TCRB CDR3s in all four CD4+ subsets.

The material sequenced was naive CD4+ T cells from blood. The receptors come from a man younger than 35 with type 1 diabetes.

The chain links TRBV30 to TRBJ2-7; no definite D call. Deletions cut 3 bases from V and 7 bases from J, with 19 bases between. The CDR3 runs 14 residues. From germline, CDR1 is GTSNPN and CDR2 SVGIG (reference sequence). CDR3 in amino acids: CAWRNPSGGNEQYF. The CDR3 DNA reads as TGTGCCTGGAGGAACCCCTCAGGTGGGAATGAGCAGTACTTC.

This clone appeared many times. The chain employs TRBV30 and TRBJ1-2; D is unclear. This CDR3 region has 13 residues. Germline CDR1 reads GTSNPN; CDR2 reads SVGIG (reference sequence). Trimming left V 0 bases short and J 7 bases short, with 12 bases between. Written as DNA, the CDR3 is TGTGCCTGGAGTGTAACCCCGACCTCTGGCTACACCTTC. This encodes CAWSVTPTSGYTF.

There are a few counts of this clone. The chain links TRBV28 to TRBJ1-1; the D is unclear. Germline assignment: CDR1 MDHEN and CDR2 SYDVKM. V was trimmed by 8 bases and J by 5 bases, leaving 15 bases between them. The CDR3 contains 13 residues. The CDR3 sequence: CASASYSGTEAFF. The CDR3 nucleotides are TGTGCCAGCGCCTCCTACTCGGGAACTGAAGCTTTCTTT. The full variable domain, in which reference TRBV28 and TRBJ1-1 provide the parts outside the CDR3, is DVKVTQSSRYLVKRTGEKVFLECVQDMDHENMFWYRQDPGLGLRLIYFSYDVKMKEKGDIPEGYSVSREKKERFSLILESASTNQTSMYLCASASYSGTEAFFGQGTRLTVV.

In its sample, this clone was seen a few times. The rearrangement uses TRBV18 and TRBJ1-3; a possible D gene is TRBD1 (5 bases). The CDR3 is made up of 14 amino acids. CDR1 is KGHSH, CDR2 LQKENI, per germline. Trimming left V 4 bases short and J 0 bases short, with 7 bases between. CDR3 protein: CASSQQASGNTIYF. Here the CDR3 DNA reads TGTGCCAGCTCACAACAGGCCTCTGGAAACACCATATATTTT.